The 27 T cell receptor beta chains below were found in one sample sequenced in a study of vaccination and CD4 T cells after COVID-19. Antigen specificity for these receptors is unknown. Sequence data for DNA of cultured CD4+ T cells were generated by the Oncomine TCR Beta short-read assay. Via MiXCR, TCRdb re-called the PCR reads, giving one row per CDR3 protein. The sample lists over 7,500 distinct CDR3 sequences, 70% seen once, with roughly a third in the top ten. Treatment reported: roughly nine-day PBMC culture with coronavirus spike peptide pools or control peptides (ViraFEST assay). Material for sequencing was CD4+ T cells from blood, cultured in vitro. The receptors originated from a human donor who had recovered from COVID-19.

This chain joins TRBV23-1 and TRBJ1-2; the D gene is possibly TRBD1 (5 bases). Being an ORF, TRBV23-1 has a function that is uncertain. The V end was cut by 6 bases, the J end by 4 bases, with 18 bases between. CDR3 length: 15 amino acids. The CDR3 region is CASRGAGGAPYGYTF. For the CDR3, the DNA is TGCGCCAGCAGAGGGGCCGGGGGAGCTCCCTATGGCTACACCTTC.

This clonotype was seen only a few times. CDR3 in amino acids: CASSPTGPPLHF. In DNA, the CDR3 is TGTGCCAGCAGCCCGACCGGGCCACCCCTCCACTTT. The J gene is TRBJ1-6, the V gene TRBV6-2 or TRBV6-3; the D is unclear. V was cut by 6 bases and J by 11 bases, with 11 bases left in between. This CDR3 has 12 residues. Germline V lookup: CDR1 MNHEY, CDR2 SVGEGT.

The CDR3 is CASSETGVGEQYF. As DNA, the CDR3 is TGTGCCAGCAGTGAAACAGGGGTCGGCGAGCAGTACTTC. The J gene is TRBJ2-7, the V gene TRBV2; TRBD1 matches 7 bases. CDR1 is SNHLY, CDR2 FYNNEI, per germline. This CDR3 has 13 amino acids. The ends lost 2 bases at V and 6 bases at J; junction bases unmatched: 4.

V and J are TRBV27 and TRBJ1-6, with TRBD1 as a possible D gene (6 bases). Germline CDR1 MNHEY, CDR2 SMNVEV (reference sequence). Deletions cut 7 bases from V and 7 bases from J, with 14 bases between. The CDR3 loop spans 14 amino acids. The CDR3 here is CASKPTGSNSPLHF. DNA of the CDR3: TGTGCCAGCAAACCGACAGGATCCAATTCACCCCTCCACTTT.

This sequence joins TRBV20-1 and TRBJ2-1, with 7 bases fitting TRBD2. CDR3 length: 15 amino acids. The V gene's germline CDR1 is DFQATT and CDR2 SNEGSKA (reference sequence). Unmatched junction bases numbered 7, after V lost 1 base and J lost 4 bases. CDR3: CSARVDGGSYNEQFF. The CDR3, as DNA: TGCAGTGCTAGAGTCGACGGGGGGTCTTACAATGAGCAGTTCTTC.

The V call is TRBV6-4, the J call TRBJ2-2; D not certain. Trimming took off 3 bases at V and 2 bases at J, with 7 bases between the two ends. This CDR3 is built from 14 residues. Germline values: CDR1 MRHNA, CDR2 SNTAGT. CDR3 DNA sequence: TGTGCCAGCAGTGAACAGAGTAACACCGGGGAGCTGTTTTTT. Its translation: CASSEQSNTGELFF.

The CDR3 loop is CASSSGTGALKAYNSPLHF. CDR3 bases: TGTGCCAGCAGCTCCGGGACAGGGGCCCTCAAAGCCTATAATTCACCCCTCCACTTT. The rearrangement joins TRBV6-1 to TRBJ1-6; 10 nucleotides align to TRBD1. The V segment lost 6 bases and the J segment 2 bases; nucleotides outside the gene matches: 13. The CDR3 sequence is 19 residues long. CDR1 is MNHNS and CDR2 is SASEGT in the germline V gene.

V and J are TRBV20-1 and TRBJ1-6; weak D call: TRBD1 (6 bases). The germline CDR1 and CDR2 sequences are DFQATT and SNEGSKA (reference sequence). This CDR3 has 15 residues. Trimming cost V 3 bases and J 12 bases, with 21 bases left between them. CDR3 loop: CSASLSRDIRKPLHF. The DNA for the CDR3 is TGCAGTGCTAGTCTATCTAGGGACATCAGGAAACCCCTCCACTTT.

The chain uses TRBV20-1 and TRBJ2-3; 9 bases align to TRBD2. V dropped 6 bases and J dropped 1; count of bases not matched to a gene: 5. Per germline, CDR1 DFQATT and CDR2 SNEGSKA (reference sequence). The CDR3 covers 14 residues. This CDR3 is CSAVRTSGTDTQYF. Written as DNA, the CDR3 is TGCAGTGCCGTCAGGACTAGCGGCACAGATACGCAGTATTTT.

The chain carries TRBV19 and TRBJ2-2; perhaps D is TRBD1 or TRBD2 (5 bases each). The CDR3 is 11 residues long. The ends were cut back, 6 bases at V and 9 bases at J, with 8 bases in the middle. The germline V gene encodes CDR1 LNHDA and CDR2 SQIVND (reference sequence). CDR3 nucleotides: TGTGCCAGTAGAGAGGGGCGGGAGCTGTTTTTT. Amino acid sequence: CASREGRELFF. Together with reference TRBV19 and TRBJ2-2, the CDR3 gives the full variable domain: DGGITQSPKYLFRKEGQNVTLSCEQNLNHDAMYWYRQDPGQGLRLIYYSQIVNDFQKGDIAEGYSVSREKKESFPLTVTSAQKNPTAFYLCASREGRELFFGEGSRLTVL.

This clonotype was counted once. The chain employs TRBV6-4 and TRBJ1-6, with D perhaps TRBD1 (5 bases). V shed 2 bases and J shed 5 bases, with 13 bases lying between them. CDR1 is MRHNA, CDR2 SNTAGT, per germline. This CDR3 has 16 residues. The CDR3 DNA sequence: TGTGCCAGCAGTGACGGCGCCAGGGCGCATAATTCACCCCTCCACTTT. Translation gives CASSDGARAHNSPLHF.

This clonotype appeared once. The chain recombines TRBV7-6 with TRBJ2-7; no reliable D call. The length of the CDR3 is 11 residues. CDR1 is SGHVS and CDR2 is FNYEAQ in the germline V gene. Trimming left V 4 bases short and J 5 bases short, with 6 bases between. The CDR3 protein is CASSSKDEQYF. Written as DNA, the CDR3 is TGTGCCAGCAGCTCAAAGGACGAGCAGTACTTC.

The chain joins TRBV6-2 or TRBV6-3 to TRBJ1-4, with TRBD1 identical over 8 bases. This CDR3 comprises 15 residues. V lost 5 bases to trimming and J lost 8 bases; unmatched junction nucleotides: 10. Germline assignment: CDR1 MNHEY and CDR2 SVGEGT. In DNA form, the CDR3 reads TGTGCCAGCAGTAAGGACGACAGGGGAGGCGAAAAACTGTTTTTT. Amino acids: CASSKDDRGGEKLFF.

The chain has TRBV5-4 and TRBJ1-2, with TRBD1 matching 12 bases. Germline V gene lookup returns CDR1 SGHNT and CDR2 YYREEE (reference sequence). V lost 4 bases to trimming and J lost 7 bases; unmatched junction nucleotides: 11. CDR3 length: 16 residues. As DNA, the CDR3 is TGTGCCAGCAGCACTATGGGGGGACAGGGGGCGCTTGGCTACACCTTC. Translated, it gives CASSTMGGQGALGYTF.

By share, this clonotype ranks as large. V gene TRBV6-2 or TRBV6-3 combines with J gene TRBJ1-6; TRBD1 might be the D (6 bases). In germline, CDR1 is MNHEY, CDR2 SVGEGT. V was clipped by 7 bases and J by 7 bases, with 14 bases between them. The CDR3 loop spans 14 amino acids. CDR3 sequence (DNA): TGTGCCAGCACCCAGGGGAGTCGAAATTCACCCCTCCACTTT. Its protein is CASTQGSRNSPLHF.

Only one count was recorded for this clonotype. The V call is TRBV20-1, the J call TRBJ2-3; 7 bases line up with TRBD1. Germline trimming cut 2 bases from V and 0 bases from J; bases unmatched to any gene: 5. This CDR3 is 15 amino acids long. Germline values: CDR1 DFQATT, CDR2 SNEGSKA (reference sequence). The CDR3 region has the DNA TGCAGTGCTAGACGGGCAGGGGGAAGCACAGATACGCAGTATTTT. As protein: CSARRAGGSTDTQYF.

The gene calls are TRBV20-1 and TRBJ1-1, with D possibly TRBD1 on 5 matching bases. CDR1 and CDR2 from the germline V gene are DFQATT and SNEGSKA (reference sequence). The V end lost 3 bases, the J end lost 3 bases, and 14 bases lay between the germline ends. This CDR3 region has 14 residues. The CDR3 is CSASSDRVDTEAFF. For the CDR3, the DNA is TGCAGTGCTAGTAGTGACAGAGTGGACACTGAAGCTTTCTTT.

This clonotype was observed a handful of times. The gene calls are TRBV20-1 and TRBJ1-3; D gene uncertain. CDR3 length equals 13 residues. From germline, CDR1 is DFQATT and CDR2 SNEGSKA (reference sequence). Trimming took 0 bases from V and 6 from J, leaving 9 bases between them. The CDR3 spells CSARDRAANTIYF. The CDR3 nucleotides are TGCAGTGCTAGAGATCGGGCAGCAAACACCATATATTTT.

The DNA for the CDR3 is TGTGCCAGCAGTTACAGGGGAGGGAGACAGCCCCAGCATTTT. As protein: CASSYRGGRQPQHF. V and J are TRBV28 and TRBJ1-5; 7 bases are a match to TRBD1. In germline, CDR1 is MDHEN, CDR2 SYDVKM. The junction had 7 bases not matched to a gene; V was cut back by 4 bases and J by 7 bases. This CDR3 contains 14 residues.

The chain uses TRBV15 and TRBJ1-2; TRBD1 agrees at 7 bases. This CDR3 region has 17 residues. Germline assignment: CDR1 LNHNV and CDR2 YYDKDF (reference sequence). J lost 0 bases, V lost 1 base, and 8 bases had no gene match. The CDR3 coding sequence is TGTGCCACCAGCAGAGTTAAGGGGACAGTCTCTAACTATGGCTACACCTTC. As protein: CATSRVKGTVSNYGYTF.

J is TRBJ1-2 and V is TRBV6-1; D perhaps matches TRBD1 (5 bases). Per germline, CDR1 MNHNS and CDR2 SASEGT. V was pared by 6 bases and J by 5 bases, with 16 bases between. CDR3 length: 14 residues. CDR3 in DNA: TGTGCCAGCAGGTCTCAGGGCGGAGGATATGGCTACACCTTC. It is translated as CASRSQGGGYGYTF.

This chain joins TRBV28 and TRBJ1-2; 7 nucleotides align to TRBD1. The trim removed 4 bases at V and 2 bases at J, leaving 4 bases unmatched. The CDR3 sequence is 14 residues long. Germline loops: CDR1 MDHEN, CDR2 SYDVKM. The CDR3: CASSSGQQNYGYTF. The DNA for the CDR3 is TGTGCCAGCAGTTCGGGACAGCAGAACTATGGCTACACCTTC.

This clonotype appeared once. The chain links TRBV20-1 to TRBJ1-2; D is uncertain. The V and J ends lost 0 bases and 8 bases respectively, with 16 bases between them. The CDR3 totals 14 residues. CDR1 and CDR2 from the germline V gene are DFQATT and SNEGSKA (reference sequence). CDR3 protein: CSARDGDLIGGYTF. The CDR3 region has the DNA TGCAGTGCTAGAGATGGTGACCTAATCGGAGGCTACACCTTC.

The gene calls are TRBV6-2 or TRBV6-3 and TRBJ1-6; unclear D gene. Germline CDR1 is MNHEY and CDR2 is SVGEGT. The CDR3 extends over 14 amino acids. The V gene lost 3 bases and the J gene lost 10 bases, with 13 bases spanning the gap. CDR3 bases: TGTGCCAGCAGTTATAACTACCCGGGGTCACCCCTCCACTTT. It specifies CASSYNYPGSPLHF.

The rearrangement uses TRBV7-8 and TRBJ1-6; 10 positions match TRBD1. With 5 bases clipped from V and 11 bases from J, the junction kept 6 bases outside the gene matches. The CDR3 is 14 amino acids. Germline values: CDR1 SGHVS, CDR2 FQNEAQ. The CDR3 region has the DNA TGTGCCAGCAGCCCGGGACAGGGGAGTGCACCCCTCCACTTT. Translating it yields CASSPGQGSAPLHF.

J is TRBJ1-6 and V is TRBV6-2 or TRBV6-3, with TRBD1 matching 10 bases. The ends lost 6 bases at V and 9 bases at J; junction bases unmatched: 5. The CDR3 sequence is 14 residues long. Germline-derived CDR1 and CDR2 are MNHEY and SVGEGT. CDR3 nucleotides: TGTGCCAGCAGATACGACAGGGGGCGTTCACCCCTCCACTTT. Protein sequence: CASRYDRGRSPLHF.

The chain couples TRBV20-1 to TRBJ1-1; D not certain. Germline loops: CDR1 DFQATT, CDR2 SNEGSKA (reference sequence). The V and J ends lost 2 bases and 1 base respectively, with 11 bases between them. The CDR3 covers 14 residues. CDR3 in DNA: TGCAGTGCTAGAAAGGGAGATGGGAACACTGAAGCTTTCTTT. Its translation is CSARKGDGNTEAFF.